This T cell receptor (beta chain) was captured by sequencing in a study of OX40 agonist ivuxolimab in advanced cancers. This CDR3 has 13 residues. The V gene's germline CDR1 is SNHLY and CDR2 FYNNEI. The germline V and J ends were trimmed by 5 bases and 2 bases, with 9 bases remaining between them. This table comes from immunoSEQ multiplex PCR, and its TCRdb copy is limited to in-frame clones, with some not included. The profile shows 60,000 to 90,000 clones, roughly 85% of them singletons. The origin of this receptor is an adult with an advanced solid tumor such as melanoma, head and neck, liver or kidney cancer. Sequencing used CD4+ or CD8+ T cells sorted from blood, obtained in a trial of the OX40 agonist ivuxolimab. This sequence joins TRBV2 and TRBJ1-2; D not resolved. The CDR3 nucleotides read TGTGCCAGCAGTCCCGGTCTAAACTATGGCTACACCTTC. This translates into CASSPGLNYGYTF.